This is a list of T cell receptor beta chains from one sample in a study of beta chain features in type 1 diabetes. Assay: immunoSEQ multiplex PCR; the TCRdb copy retains only in-frame clones and omits some. The sample shows around 260,000 clones, 24% of them seen only once. Sequenced: naive CD4+ T cells from blood. These receptor sequences come from a woman aged 25 to 39 with type 1 diabetes. The CDR3 runs from the conserved cysteine through the conserved F or W. A D gene is named only where the DNA matches it firmly. Clone size appears in some rows only: once, few, many, or a class for an expanded clone.

>TRBD2|TRBJ2-6|TRBV5-6|few
CASTLVGGNSGANVLTF
TGTGCCAGCACGCTGGTGGGGGGGAATTCTGGGGCCAACGTCCTGACTTTC
>TRBD1|TRBJ1-2|TRBV4-1|few
CASSQPGQGYGYTF
TGCGCCAGCAGCCAACCGGGACAGGGCTATGGCTACACCTTC
>TRBD1|TRBJ1-5|TRBV5-1|few
CASSFGQGADQPQHF
TGCGCCAGCAGCTTCGGACAGGGGGCAGATCAGCCCCAGCATTTT
>TRBD1|TRBJ2-3|TRBV30|-
CAWFPQPGTGWTDTQYF
TGTGCCTGGTTCCCCCAACCCGGGACAGGGTGGACAGATACGCAGTATTTT
>-|TRBJ1-2|TRBV9|-
CASSVEQFYGYTF
TGTGCCAGCAGCGTAGAACAATTCTATGGCTACACCTTC
>-|TRBJ2-7|TRBV18|-
CASSGSGLEQYF
TGTGCCAGCTCAGGGTCGGGTCTCGAGCAGTACTTC
>-|TRBJ2-3|TRBV28|-
CASEQTADTQYF
TGTGCCAGCGAACAAACCGCCGATACGCAGTATTTT
>TRBD2|TRBJ2-2|TRBV5-1|-
CASKLADANTGELFF
TGCGCCAGCAAACTAGCGGACGCGAACACCGGGGAGCTGTTTTTT
>-|TRBJ2-3|TRBV29-1|few
CSVGVFRDPTDTQYF
TGCAGCGTTGGGGTGTTCAGGGATCCCACAGATACGCAGTATTTT
>-|TRBJ2-2|TRBV6-4|few
CARPPTGGTGELFF
TGTGCCAGGCCTCCGACAGGCGGCACCGGGGAGCTGTTTTTT
>TRBD1|TRBJ2-1|TRBV11-2|-
CASSFGTGLYNEQFF
TGTGCCAGCAGCTTCGGGACAGGGCTTTACAATGAGCAGTTCTTC
>-|TRBJ2-1|TRBV29-1|few
CSVELYHNEQFF
TGCAGCGTCGAGCTCTACCACAATGAGCAGTTCTTC
>TRBD2|TRBJ2-1|TRBV30|-
CAWTSGSFPPFF
TGTGCCTGGACTAGCGGGAGCTTCCCTCCGTTCTTC
>TRBD2|TRBJ2-3|TRBV7-2|few
CASSLSGSGDTQYF
TGTGCCAGCAGCCTTAGCGGGAGCGGGGATACGCAGTATTTT
>TRBD2|TRBJ2-5|TRBV5-6|-
CASSLDPGGFRETQYF
TGTGCCAGCAGCTTGGACCCGGGAGGATTTAGAGAGACCCAGTACTTC
>TRBD1|TRBJ2-7|TRBV9|-
CASSTGAGATGGSYEQYF
TGTGCCAGCAGCACCGGGGCGGGCGCGACAGGGGGGTCCTACGAGCAGTACTTC
>-|TRBJ2-5|TRBV30|-
CAWTPGETQYF
TGTGCCTGGACCCCCGGGGAGACCCAGTACTTC
>-|TRBJ1-4|TRBV7-9|few
CASSLRPPPEEKLFF
TGTGCCAGCAGCTTACGTCCCCCTCCGGAGGAAAAACTGTTTTTT
>TRBD2|TRBJ2-7|TRBV6-5|-
CASSYLGAGGPYEQYF
TGTGCCAGCAGTTACCTGGGAGCGGGAGGGCCCTACGAGCAGTACTTC
>-|TRBJ1-1|TRBV9|few
CASSPRALNTEAFF
TGTGCCAGCAGCCCGAGAGCCCTCAACACTGAAGCTTTCTTT
>-|TRBJ2-2|TRBV29-1|few
CSVEWVWAANTGELFF
TGCAGCGTTGAGTGGGTTTGGGCAGCGAACACCGGGGAGCTGTTTTTT
>-|TRBJ2-1|TRBV11-1|few
CASSLPSTYNEQFF
TGTGCCAGCAGCCTCCCCAGTACCTACAATGAGCAGTTCTTC
>-|TRBJ1-4|TRBV11-2|-
CASSLEGLEKLFF
TGTGCCAGCAGCCTAGAGGGCCTTGAAAAACTGTTTTTT
>-|TRBJ2-2|TRBV29-1|few
CSVGRRDTNTGELFF
TGCAGCGTTGGGAGACGGGACACGAACACCGGGGAGCTGTTTTTT
>TRBD2|TRBJ2-7|TRBV6-1|-
CASSEELAGFYEQYF
TGTGCCAGCAGTGAAGAACTAGCGGGGTTCTACGAGCAGTACTTC
>-|TRBJ1-2|TRBV7-9|-
CASSWRGGEFGYTF
TGTGCCAGCAGCTGGCGGGGCGGAGAGTTTGGCTACACCTTC
>TRBD1|TRBJ1-2|TRBV6-5|-
CASSWDRDGYTF
TGTGCCAGCAGCTGGGACAGAGATGGCTACACCTTC
>-|TRBJ2-5|TRBV2|-
CASSGGPETQYF
TGTGCCAGCAGTGGAGGTCCGGAGACCCAGTACTTC
>-|TRBJ2-1|TRBV30|few
CACKRLDYNEQFF
TGTGCCTGTAAACGACTGGACTACAATGAGCAGTTCTTC
>TRBD1|TRBJ2-7|TRBV6-5|few
CASRAGGTYEQYF
TGTGCCAGCAGGGCAGGGGGCACCTACGAGCAGTACTTC
>TRBD2|TRBJ2-5|TRBV10-2|few
CASSDPSGIQETQYF
TGCGCCAGCAGTGACCCTAGCGGGATCCAAGAGACCCAGTACTTC
>TRBD1|TRBJ1-5|TRBV12-5|few
CASGLKDRGYQPQHF
TGTGCTAGTGGTTTGAAAGACAGGGGATATCAGCCCCAGCATTTT
>-|TRBJ1-1|TRBV29-1|-
CSVGGAERATEAFF
TGCAGCGTTGGGGGCGCAGAAAGGGCCACTGAAGCTTTCTTT
>TRBD2|TRBJ2-4|TRBV4-2|few
CASSQDQVGGQNIQYF
TGTGCCAGCAGCCAAGATCAAGTGGGAGGGCAAAACATTCAGTACTTC
>-|TRBJ1-5|TRBV27|-
CASRGIKAYQPQHF
TGTGCCAGTCGAGGAATCAAAGCCTATCAGCCCCAGCATTTT
>-|TRBJ1-1|TRBV29-1|-
CSVAHPGWNTEAFF
TGCAGCGTTGCGCACCCAGGGTGGAACACTGAAGCTTTCTTT
>TRBD2|TRBJ2-1|TRBV4-1|few
CASREAGGSSYNEQFF
TGCGCCAGCAGAGAAGCGGGAGGGAGCTCCTACAATGAGCAGTTCTTC
>TRBD1|TRBJ1-1|TRBV7-3|-
CASSTPGTGFRMNTEAFF
TGTGCCAGCAGCACGCCCGGGACAGGGTTTAGGATGAACACTGAAGCTTTCTTT
>-|TRBJ2-3|TRBV7-9|-
CASSLDQGTDTQYF
TGTGCCAGCAGCTTGGATCAGGGGACAGATACGCAGTATTTT
>TRBD1|TRBJ1-2|TRBV25-1|-
CASSAQGAPNYGYTF
TGTGCCAGCAGTGCCCAGGGGGCGCCCAACTATGGCTACACCTTC
>TRBD2|TRBJ2-1|TRBV13|-
CASSDQTSGRADEQFF
TGTGCCAGCAGCGACCAGACTAGCGGGAGGGCCGATGAGCAGTTCTTC
>TRBD1|TRBJ1-1|TRBV7-9|-
CASSLAQLGQGTEAFF
TGTGCCAGCAGCTTAGCGCAGTTGGGACAGGGAACAGAAGCTTTCTTT
>TRBD1|TRBJ2-7|TRBV2|-
CASLHPGDRENEQYF
TGTGCCAGCTTACATCCCGGGGACAGGGAGAACGAGCAGTACTTC
>-|TRBJ2-3|TRBV11-2|few
CASSFGQSTDTQYF
TGTGCCAGCAGCTTCGGACAGAGTACAGATACGCAGTATTTT
>TRBD2|TRBJ2-7|TRBV5-1|-
CASSNPGSGSEYEQYF
TGCGCCAGCAGTAATCCCGGAAGCGGGAGTGAGTACGAGCAGTACTTC
>TRBD1|TRBJ2-7|TRBV25-1|few
CASSDDRGYEQYF
TGTGCCAGCAGTGATGACAGGGGCTACGAGCAGTACTTC
>TRBD2|TRBJ2-7|TRBV2|-
CASERDSYEQYF
TGTGCCAGCGAGCGGGACTCCTACGAGCAGTACTTC
>TRBD1|TRBJ1-2|TRBV29-1|few
CSVEVRRGPYGYTF
TGCAGCGTTGAAGTAAGGAGGGGGCCCTATGGCTACACCTTC
>TRBD1|TRBJ1-2|TRBV30|-
CAWGTGGYGYTF
TGTGCCTGGGGGACAGGGGGCTATGGCTACACCTTC
>TRBD2|TRBJ2-3|TRBV7-3|few
CASSAHVAGATDTQYF
TGTGCCAGCAGCGCCCATGTAGCGGGAGCCACAGATACGCAGTATTTT
>-|TRBJ1-1|TRBV19|few
CASTPRPNTEAFF
TGTGCCAGTACACCCAGGCCGAACACTGAAGCTTTCTTT
>-|TRBJ2-3|TRBV30|-
CAWDQFSLRLQYF
TGTGCCTGGGACCAATTCTCACTGCGGCTGCAGTATTTT
>-|TRBJ2-7|TRBV4-2|few
CASSQDSGSYEQYF
TGTGCCAGCAGCCAAGATAGCGGTTCCTACGAGCAGTACTTC
>-|TRBJ2-1|TRBV7-3|-
CASSTQGNEQFF
TGTGCCAGCAGCACACAGGGTAATGAGCAGTTCTTC
>-|TRBJ2-5|TRBV5-1|-
CASSTSGGIKTQYF
TGCGCCAGCAGCACCAGTGGCGGGATAAAGACCCAGTACTTC